Each of the 20 T cell receptor beta chains below was sequenced from the same sample in a study of metastatic and nonmetastatic thyroid tumors. TCRdb ran MiXCR on the PCR reads. In the table there are roughly 44,000 clones, 20% to 25% of which are singletons. Until they underwent thyroid surgery, no patient had received any treatment. The specimen sequenced was tumor tissue. The receptors here all came from a female donor with papillary thyroid cancer or a benign thyroid nodule (not recorded which). Some clones in this sample may be carry-over from other donors' samples.

A few counts support this clone. The V and J genes are TRBV27 and TRBJ1-2; D possibly corresponds to TRBD1 (6 bases). In germline, CDR1 is MNHEY, CDR2 SMNVEV (reference sequence). CDR3 size: 12 residues. V dropped 3 bases and J dropped 7 bases, with 9 bases sitting between them. This CDR3 reads CASSLAGVGYTF. The CDR3 nucleotides read TGTGCCAGCAGTTTGGCAGGGGTTGGCTACACCTTC.

This clone was counted ten times or more. This chain uses TRBV4-1 with TRBJ2-3; D gene uncertain. The length of the CDR3 is 15 residues. Deletions cut 4 bases from V and 0 bases from J, with 11 bases between. Per the germline V gene, CDR1 is MGHRA and CDR2 is YSYEKL. CDR3 residues: CASSPHSTSTDTQYF. The CDR3 DNA sequence: TGCGCCAGCAGCCCCCACAGCACTAGCACAGATACGCAGTATTTT.

This clone is medium-sized (0.01 to 0.1%) in the sample. The chain combines TRBV27 with TRBJ2-7; D is possibly TRBD1 or TRBD2 (6 bases each). The germline V and J ends were trimmed by 5 bases and 4 bases, with 18 bases remaining between them. CDR1 MNHEY and CDR2 SMNVEV come from the germline V gene (reference sequence). The CDR3 consists of 15 residues. CDR3 nucleotides: TGTGCCAGCAGTCGACCGAGGACAGCGGGTTACGAGCAGTACTTC. This encodes CASSRPRTAGYEQYF.

This chain connects TRBV20-1 to TRBJ1-5; D unclear. Trimming cost V 3 bases and J 6 bases, with 15 bases left between them. Germline CDR1 reads DFQATT; CDR2 reads SNEGSKA (reference sequence). The CDR3 runs to 14 residues. CDR3 bases: TGCAGTGCTAGTCAGAACAGTGTTACTCAGCCCCAGCATTTT. Encoded protein: CSASQNSVTQPQHF.

This clone was detected ten times or more. The chain has TRBV27 and TRBJ2-2; TRBD2 is a possible D gene (6 bases). The CDR3 runs to 13 residues. The V end lost 6 bases, the J end lost 4 bases, and 9 bases lay between the germline ends. Germline CDR1 MNHEY, CDR2 SMNVEV (reference sequence). Written as DNA, the CDR3 is TGTGCCAGCAGGGGACTGATCACCGGGGAGCTGTTTTTT. Its translation is CASRGLITGELFF.

This clone was seen only a few times. The chain links TRBV24-1 to TRBJ2-1, with D tentatively TRBD1 (5 bases). V was cut by 5 bases and J by 2 bases, with 15 bases left in between. This CDR3 region has 16 residues. Germline-derived CDR1 and CDR2 are KGHDR and SFDVKD. The CDR3, as DNA: TGTGCCACCAGTGCCAGCGCAGGGTTCCCCTACAATGAGCAGTTCTTC. It specifies CATSASAGFPYNEQFF.

This chain joins TRBV20-1 and TRBJ2-7, with 14 bases aligning to TRBD2. Trimming cost V 0 bases and J 5 bases; bases outside gene matches: 6. The CDR3 extends over 16 amino acids. CDR1 and CDR2 (germline): DFQATT, SNEGSKA (reference sequence). The CDR3 DNA follows: TGCAGTGCTAGAGACCTGACTAGCGGGAGGGATCACGAGCAGTACTTC. Amino acid sequence: CSARDLTSGRDHEQYF.

As for this clone: This may be a read error: a much more frequent sequence differs by one nucleotide. J is TRBJ1-4 and V is TRBV15; tentative D call: TRBD1 (5 bases). V was pared by 7 bases and J by 0 bases, with 12 bases between. The CDR3 consists of 15 residues. Germline values: CDR1 LNHNV, CDR2 YYDKDF (reference sequence). DNA for the CDR3: TGTGCCACCATCAGCGGGGACTCAACTAATGAAAAACTGTTTTTT. Encoded protein: CATISGDSTNEKLFF. Variable domain in full (rest from reference TRBV15 and TRBJ1-4): DAMVIQNPRYQVTQFGKPVTLSCSQTLNHNVMYWYQQKSSQAPKLLFHYYDKDFNNEADTPDNFQSRRPNTSFCFLDIRSPGLGDTAMYLCATISGDSTNEKLFFGSGTQLSVL.

This clone was detected ten times or more. The CDR3 region is CSARVNAYEKLFF. Here the CDR3 DNA reads TGCAGTGCTAGAGTGAACGCTTATGAAAAACTGTTTTTT. The gene calls are TRBV20-1 and TRBJ1-4; D uncertain. The germline V and J ends were trimmed by 1 base and 6 bases, with 9 bases remaining between them. The CDR3 spans 13 residues. The germline gives CDR1 DFQATT, CDR2 SNEGSKA (reference sequence).

There are many counts of this clone. CDR3 loop: CASSLRGPSYEQYF. The CDR3 DNA is TGTGCCAGCAGTCTCCGGGGGCCCTCCTACGAGCAGTACTTC. The chain is built from TRBV6-1 and TRBJ2-7; D is tentatively TRBD1 or TRBD2 (6 bases each). Germline V gene lookup returns CDR1 MNHNS and CDR2 SASEGT. Trimming removed 5 bases from V and 0 bases from J, with 11 bases in between. This CDR3 region has 14 residues.

The table lists this clone with a count of one. This rearrangement joins TRBV20-1 to TRBJ1-1; a weak D match, TRBD1 (5 bases). The CDR3 is made up of 14 amino acids. From germline, CDR1 is DFQATT and CDR2 SNEGSKA (reference sequence). Trimming took 6 bases from V and 0 from J, leaving 14 bases between them. CDR3 residues: CSARGRLMNTEAFF. Written as DNA, the CDR3 is TGCAGTGCGCGGGGCCGCCTAATGAACACTGAAGCTTTCTTT.

This clone was seen at least ten times. This chain connects TRBV5-1 to TRBJ2-2; 11 bases are a match to TRBD1. CDR3 length: 18 amino acids. Per the germline V gene, CDR1 is SGHRS and CDR2 is YFSETQ. The J segment lost 4 bases and the V segment lost 4 bases, leaving 12 bases of the junction unmatched. The CDR3 nucleotides are TGCGCCAGCAGCCCCCCGGGACAGGGGGAATACTCCACCGGGGAGCTGTTTTTT. It yields the protein CASSPPGQGEYSTGELFF.

The sample holds many counts of this clone. The chain recombines TRBV20-1 with TRBJ2-5, with unresolved D. The V end was cut by 2 bases, the J end by 5 bases, with 12 bases between. The CDR3 covers 13 residues. Germline assignment: CDR1 DFQATT and CDR2 SNEGSKA (reference sequence). For the CDR3, the DNA is TGCAGTGCTAGACAGTGGAGCAGCGAGACCCAGTACTTC. As protein: CSARQWSSETQYF.

This chain connects TRBV13 to TRBJ2-7; TRBD2 might be the D (6 bases). V lost 4 bases, J lost 5 bases, and 15 bases lay in between. The CDR3 length is 14 residues. Germline lookup yields CDR1 PRHDT and CDR2 FYEKMQ (reference sequence). This CDR3 is CASSSHRGNHEQYF. The CDR3 DNA sequence: TGTGCCAGCAGCTCCCATCGGGGGAACCACGAGCAGTACTTC. Complete variable domain (other parts from reference TRBV13 and TRBJ2-7): AAGVIQSPRHLIKEKRETATLKCYPIPRHDTVYWYQQGPGQDPQFLISFYEKMQSDKGSIPDRFSAQQFSDYHSELNMSSLELGDSALYFCASSSHRGNHEQYFGPGTRLTVT.

This clone was observed many times. The J gene is TRBJ2-7, the V gene TRBV5-1, with 9 bases lining up with TRBD2. CDR1 SGHRS and CDR2 YFSETQ come from the germline V gene. The V and J ends lost 3 bases and 2 bases, in that order; junction bases with no gene match: 9. The CDR3 runs 16 residues. CDR3 amino acids: CASSSQPAGGTYEQYF. DNA for the CDR3: TGCGCCAGCAGCTCCCAGCCGGCGGGGGGGACCTACGAGCAGTACTTC.

This clone was recorded many times. The rearrangement uses TRBV20-1 and TRBJ1-4, with D unresolved. V shed 6 bases and J shed 4 bases, with 18 bases lying between them. CDR3 length: 15 residues. Germline assignment: CDR1 DFQATT and CDR2 SNEGSKA (reference sequence). The CDR3 reads CSASTTSSRNEKLFF. CDR3 bases: TGCAGTGCCTCCACCACAAGTTCCCGTAATGAAAAACTGTTTTTT.

This clone occurred many times. CDR3 nucleotides: TGTGCCAGCAGCTTAGGGGTAGCGGGGGGAAATGAGCAGTTCTTC. This translates into CASSLGVAGGNEQFF. The rearrangement uses TRBV7-8 and TRBJ2-1, with TRBD2 identical over 10 bases. V was pared by 1 base and J by 7 bases, with 4 bases of the junction left unmatched. Germline loops: CDR1 SGHVS, CDR2 FQNEAQ. This CDR3 is built from 15 residues.

This clone appeared a few times. The rearrangement links TRBV5-1 to TRBJ2-5, with D possibly being TRBD2 (6 bases). V lost 7 bases to trimming and J lost 1 base, with 11 bases between them. This CDR3 is 13 amino acids long. In germline, CDR1 is SGHRS, CDR2 YFSETQ. This chain's CDR3 is CASGPGSQETQYF. Here the CDR3 DNA reads TGCGCCAGCGGCCCCGGGAGCCAAGAGACCCAGTACTTC.

This chain joins TRBV5-1 and TRBJ1-2; D is unresolved. Trimming took off 2 bases at V and 5 bases at J, with 19 bases between the two ends. The CDR3 sequence is 16 residues long. The V gene's germline CDR1 is SGHRS and CDR2 YFSETQ. The CDR3 spells CASSFSDGIYLYGYTF. For the CDR3, the DNA is TGCGCCAGCAGCTTTTCCGACGGGATCTATCTATATGGCTACACCTTC. Variable domain in full (rest from reference TRBV5-1 and TRBJ1-2): KAGVTQTPRYLIKTRGQQVTLSCSPISGHRSVSWYQQTPGQGLQFLFEYFSETQRNKGNFPGRFSGRQFSNSRSEMNVSTLELGDSALYLCASSFSDGIYLYGYTFGSGTRLTVV.

The chain joins TRBV5-1 to TRBJ1-6, with TRBD1 as a possible D gene (6 bases). V was pared by 0 bases and J by 12 bases, with 13 bases between. The germline CDR1 and CDR2 sequences are SGHRS and YFSETQ. This CDR3 contains 14 residues. CDR3 sequence reads: CASSLALRGEPLHF. The DNA of the CDR3 is TGCGCCAGCAGCTTGGCCCTCAGGGGTGAACCCCTCCACTTT.